These 28 T cell receptor beta chains originate from one sample sequenced in a study of identical twins. TCRdb recomputed calls from the 5' RACE reads with MiXCR, one row per CDR3 protein. This table holds approximately 210,000 distinct CDR3 sequences, roughly a tenth found once. Sequenced material: memory (CD45RO+) T cells sorted from blood. Source of these receptors: a woman aged 18-29 years in good health.

The table lists this clonotype with a few counts. This chain uses TRBV11-2 with TRBJ2-2; no clear D gene. CDR3 length equals 15 residues. Deletions cut 3 bases from V and 0 bases from J, with 8 bases between. Germline CDR1 reads SGHAT; CDR2 reads FQNNGV. CDR3 in amino acids: CASSLFSANTGELFF. The DNA of the CDR3 is TGTGCCAGCAGCTTGTTTTCAGCGAACACCGGGGAGCTGTTTTTT.

This sequence joins TRBV20-1 and TRBJ2-7, with D tentatively TRBD1 or TRBD2 (5 bases each). The CDR3 consists of 11 residues. V was shortened by 6 bases and J by 4 bases, with 10 bases between the two germline ends. CDR1 and CDR2 from the germline V gene are DFQATT and SNEGSKA (reference sequence). The CDR3 loop is CSARDGYEQYF. CDR3 nucleotides: TGCAGTGCCCGGGACGGTTACGAGCAGTACTTC.

This clonotype was seen a few times. The chain carries TRBV7-8 and TRBJ2-2, with a weak D call TRBD1 (5 bases). The CDR3 is made up of 12 amino acids. From germline, CDR1 is SGHVS and CDR2 FQNEAQ. V was trimmed by 1 base and J by 8 bases, leaving 5 bases between them. CDR3 DNA sequence: TGTGCCAGCAGCTTAGAGGGGGGGGAGCTGTTTTTT. Amino acid sequence: CASSLEGGELFF.

This clonotype occurred many times. V gene TRBV20-1 combines with J gene TRBJ1-5; TRBD1 agrees at 8 bases. The CDR3 has 13 amino acids. Germline V gene data show CDR1 as DFQATT and CDR2 as SNEGSKA (reference sequence). V was pared by 7 bases and J by 7 bases, with 9 bases of the junction left unmatched. CDR3 nucleotides: TGCAGTGTTCAGACAGGGGAGGGGCAGCCCCAGCATTTT. Amino acid sequence: CSVQTGEGQPQHF.

The rearrangement uses TRBV4-2 and TRBJ2-2, with D tentatively TRBD1 or TRBD2 (7 bases each). V lost 5 bases, J lost 5 bases, and 27 bases lay in between. The CDR3 loop spans 19 amino acids. Per germline, CDR1 LGHNA and CDR2 YNFKEQ. The chain's CDR3 is CASSDPPWRRGGRTGELFF. The CDR3 region has the DNA TGTGCCAGCAGCGACCCCCCATGGCGCAGGGGGGGGCGGACCGGGGAGCTGTTTTTT.

This clonotype was recorded a few times. This chain joins TRBV27 and TRBJ1-5; D gene uncertain. The CDR3 loop spans 13 amino acids. V dropped 3 bases and J dropped 0 bases, with 3 bases sitting between them. Germline CDR1 MNHEY, CDR2 SMNVEV (reference sequence). The CDR3 loop is CASSFYSNQPQHF. CDR3 nucleotides: TGTGCCAGCAGTTTTTATAGCAATCAGCCCCAGCATTTT.

The gene calls are TRBV12-5 and TRBJ2-3, with D maybe TRBD1 (5 bases). This CDR3 region has 12 residues. CDR1 and CDR2 (germline): LGHNT, FRNRAP. V was clipped by 3 bases and J by 7 bases, with 8 bases between them. This CDR3 reads CASGLDSHTQYF. CDR3 nucleotides: TGTGCTAGTGGTTTAGACAGTCATACGCAGTATTTT.

A few counts support this clonotype. This sequence joins TRBV3-1 and TRBJ1-6, with TRBD1 matching over 8 bases. This CDR3 has 15 residues. The trim removed 4 bases at V and 9 bases at J, leaving 8 bases unmatched. The germline V gene encodes CDR1 LGHDT and CDR2 YNNKEL (reference sequence). The CDR3 DNA reads as TGTGCCAGCAGCCCTCAGGGGGCGTACGGTTCACCCCTCCACTTT. Protein: CASSPQGAYGSPLHF. Drawing the rest from reference TRBV3-1 and TRBJ1-6, the complete variable domain is DTAVSQTPKYLVTQMGNDKSIKCEQNLGHDTMYWYKQDSKKFLKIMFSYNNKELIINETVPNRFSPKSPDKAHLNLHINSLELGDSAVYFCASSPQGAYGSPLHFGNGTRLTVT.

This clonotype was recorded many times. The V call is TRBV12-3 or TRBV12-4, the J call TRBJ2-5, with D perhaps matching TRBD2 (6 bases). Trimming removed 5 bases at V and 5 bases at J, with 12 bases between. The CDR3 sequence is 13 residues long. The CDR3 nucleotides are TGTGCCAGCAGTGGGACTCTTCAGGAGACCCAGTACTTC. As protein: CASSGTLQETQYF.

The V gene is TRBV20-1, the J gene TRBJ1-1, with TRBD1 matching 9 bases. Germline V gene lookup returns CDR1 DFQATT and CDR2 SNEGSKA (reference sequence). Trimming removed 5 bases from V and 1 base from J; junction bases left unmatched: 5. This CDR3 has 14 amino acids. The CDR3 region has the DNA TGCAGTGCTTTTTACAGGGGGCCGAACACTGAAGCTTTCTTT. Translating it yields CSAFYRGPNTEAFF.

This clonotype came up a few times. The chain carries TRBV25-1 and TRBJ2-2, with D possibly being TRBD2 (5 bases). CDR1 is MGHDK, CDR2 SYGVNS, per germline. Trimming cost V 4 bases and J 6 bases, with 6 bases left between them. The CDR3 consists of 12 residues. CDR3 region: CASSVRAGELFF. The DNA of the CDR3 is TGTGCCAGCAGTGTGCGGGCCGGGGAGCTGTTTTTT.

This clonotype was seen many times. This chain links TRBV5-1 with TRBJ1-1; D is unresolved. The CDR3 covers 13 residues. In germline, CDR1 is SGHRS, CDR2 YFSETQ. V lost 1 base and J 11 bases, leaving 15 bases between the germline ends. This CDR3 is CASSLPGEDRAFF. The CDR3 nucleotides are TGCGCCAGCAGCTTGCCTGGGGAGGACCGCGCTTTCTTT.

This sequence joins TRBV5-1 and TRBJ1-1; 7 bases match TRBD1. V trimming: 4 bases; J trimming: 2 bases; junction bases outside the gene matches: 17. Germline lookup yields CDR1 SGHRS and CDR2 YFSETQ. The length of the CDR3 is 18 residues. The CDR3 DNA reads TGCGCCAGCAGCGCCGAACTGGGAGGGGCAGGGGGAAACACTGAAGCTTTCTTT. Encoded protein: CASSAELGGAGGNTEAFF.

Only a few counts were recorded for this clonotype. The genes are TRBV19 and TRBJ1-5, with 11 bases lining up with TRBD1. CDR1 LNHDA and CDR2 SQIVND come from the germline V gene (reference sequence). Trimming took 9 bases from V and 7 from J; bases not matched to a gene: 8. The CDR3 extends over 14 amino acids. The CDR3 DNA sequence: TGTGCCAGCCAGGACAGGGGGCACCACCAGCCCCAGCATTTT. Translating it yields CASQDRGHHQPQHF.

This clonotype was counted between two and nine times. This chain uses TRBV6-5 with TRBJ2-7; 10 bases match TRBD2. V trimming: 0 bases; J trimming: 4 bases; junction bases outside the gene matches: 6. Germline CDR1 reads MNHEY; CDR2 reads SVGAGI. The CDR3 totals 16 residues. The CDR3 is CASSYSPQRGGYEQYF. CDR3 bases: TGTGCCAGCAGTTACTCTCCCCAGCGGGGGGGGTACGAGCAGTACTTC.

The chain employs TRBV5-1 and TRBJ2-7; tentatively, D is TRBD1 (5 bases). With 3 bases removed from V and 4 bases from J, the gap between germline ends came to 14 bases. The CDR3 has 14 residues. Germline V gene lookup returns CDR1 SGHRS and CDR2 YFSETQ. CDR3 region: CASSSPGKLYEQYF. For the CDR3, the DNA is TGCGCCAGCAGCTCGCCAGGGAAGTTATACGAGCAGTACTTC.

This clonotype appeared many times. The gene calls are TRBV20-1 and TRBJ2-3; no clear D. V was trimmed by 6 bases and J by 2 bases, leaving 6 bases between them. The CDR3 runs to 11 residues. Germline loops: CDR1 DFQATT, CDR2 SNEGSKA (reference sequence). The CDR3, as DNA: TGCAGTGCCCTACCCACAGATACGCAGTATTTT. It translates to CSALPTDTQYF.

This clonotype was recorded at least ten times. The chain combines TRBV3-1 with TRBJ1-6, with 9 bases aligning to TRBD1. The CDR3 is 14 amino acids. In germline, CDR1 is LGHDT, CDR2 YNNKEL (reference sequence). The junction had 2 bases not matched to a gene; V was cut back by 4 bases and J by 7 bases. The CDR3 is CASSPGQGNSPLHF. In DNA, the CDR3 is TGTGCCAGCAGCCCGGGACAGGGAAATTCACCCCTCCACTTT.

Ten or more counts support this clonotype. The chain joins TRBV20-1 to TRBJ2-3, with D possibly TRBD2 on 6 matching bases. V was clipped by 6 bases and J by 2 bases, with 18 bases between them. The CDR3 is 15 amino acids. CDR1 and CDR2 from the germline V gene are DFQATT and SNEGSKA (reference sequence). The CDR3 nucleotides are TGCAGTGCCCCTGAGGGACTTCTCCCCACAGATACGCAGTATTTT. It yields the protein CSAPEGLLPTDTQYF.

As concerns this clonotype: The junction and the germline gene differ at one end; a read error may be behind it. The chain is built from TRBV3-1 and TRBJ2-2; TRBD1 might be the D (6 bases). The CDR3 extends over 14 amino acids. Germline V lookup: CDR1 LGHDT, CDR2 YNNKEL (reference sequence). The CDR3 bases are TGTGCCAGCAGCCCGACAGGAAACACCCGGGAGCTGTTTTTT. Amino acid sequence: CASSPTGNTRELFF.

This clonotype was picked up a small number of times. The V call is TRBV9, the J call TRBJ2-7; D perhaps matches TRBD2 (7 bases). In germline, CDR1 is SGDLS, CDR2 YYNGEE. This CDR3 has 16 amino acids. V lost 2 bases, J lost 3 bases, and 18 bases lay in between. The CDR3 here is CASSVQGGTPLYEQYF. The CDR3 DNA is TGTGCCAGCAGCGTTCAGGGAGGGACACCTCTCTACGAGCAGTACTTC.

This clonotype has only a few counts. This chain uses TRBV5-1 with TRBJ1-2; D is unclear. The length of the CDR3 is 12 residues. Germline lookup yields CDR1 SGHRS and CDR2 YFSETQ. V lost 7 bases, J lost 6 bases, and 13 bases lay in between. The CDR3 loop reads CASSYDFDGYTF. CDR3 nucleotide sequence: TGCGCCAGCTCATATGACTTCGATGGCTACACCTTC. The full variable domain, with the rest looked up from reference TRBV5-1 and TRBJ1-2, is KAGVTQTPRYLIKTRGQQVTLSCSPISGHRSVSWYQQTPGQGLQFLFEYFSETQRNKGNFPGRFSGRQFSNSRSEMNVSTLELGDSALYLCASSYDFDGYTFGSGTRLTVV.

This clonotype was counted at least ten times. The chain carries TRBV27 and TRBJ1-1; TRBD1 might be the D (5 bases). The CDR3 is made up of 15 amino acids. V lost 8 bases and J 2 bases, leaving 18 bases between the germline ends. Germline assignment: CDR1 MNHEY and CDR2 SMNVEV (reference sequence). The CDR3 loop is CASGPYTGQNTEAFF. The CDR3 DNA reads as TGTGCCAGCGGTCCGTATACAGGCCAAAACACTGAAGCTTTCTTT.

This clonotype has a handful of counts. The rearrangement links TRBV27 to TRBJ1-2; TRBD1 might be the D (6 bases). Germline lookup yields CDR1 MNHEY and CDR2 SMNVEV (reference sequence). The CDR3 totals 12 residues. The V gene lost 4 bases and the J gene lost 6 bases, with 9 bases spanning the gap. The CDR3, as DNA: TGTGCCAGCAGTTCAGGGGCCGATGGCTACACCTTC. Its protein is CASSSGADGYTF.

This clonotype was detected many times. V is TRBV20-1 and J is TRBJ2-3, with TRBD2 matching 7 bases. In germline, CDR1 is DFQATT, CDR2 SNEGSKA (reference sequence). The CDR3 covers 14 residues. After removal of 2 bases from V and 4 bases from J, the junction contained 6 bases not matched to a gene. The CDR3 nucleotides read TGCAGTGCTAGACCCAGCGGGGACTCAGATACGCAGTATTTT. This codes for CSARPSGDSDTQYF.

CDR3 DNA sequence: TGTGCCACCAGCAGAGATGTGGGGTATGAGCAGTTCTTC. It translates to CATSRDVGYEQFF. The chain combines TRBV15 with TRBJ2-1, with D unclear. CDR1 LNHNV and CDR2 YYDKDF come from the germline V gene (reference sequence). The CDR3 spans 13 residues. With 0 bases removed from V and 8 bases from J, the gap between germline ends came to 8 bases.

This clonotype was counted a few times. The V call is TRBV10-1, the J call TRBJ2-1, with TRBD2 matching over 16 bases. This CDR3 spans 15 amino acids. The junction had 2 bases not matched to a gene; V was cut back by 3 bases and J by 9 bases. In germline, CDR1 is WNHNN, CDR2 SYGVQD (reference sequence). CDR3 in amino acids: CASSEGTSGRGEQFF. The CDR3 DNA follows: TGCGCCAGCAGTGAAGGGACTAGCGGGAGGGGTGAGCAGTTCTTC.

This clonotype came up a few times. The J gene is TRBJ1-2, the V gene TRBV10-2; TRBD1 might be the D (6 bases). The ends were cut back, 10 bases at V and 4 bases at J, with 16 bases in the middle. Germline-derived CDR1 and CDR2 are WSHSY and SAAADI. The CDR3 runs 13 residues. The CDR3 protein is CATSTGRGYGYTF. The CDR3 DNA reads TGCGCCACCTCTACAGGGAGAGGCTATGGCTACACCTTC.